Sequencing of this T cell receptor beta chain was carried out in a study of blood T cell repertoires in COVID-19. For the study at large: The origin of the acute and convalescent COVID-19 samples was the United States, Italy and Spain. The analysed material was cDNA or gDNA that came from T cells, B-cell-depleted T cells, or PBMCs.

Sequenced by immunoSEQ multiplex PCR; TCRdb stores in-frame clones only, minus some. The sample contains approximately 140,000 clones, roughly 90% of which appear only once. This receptor was identified in an older woman with active or convalescent COVID-19. The sample consisted of peripheral blood.

CDR3 protein: CASSKGGQIATNEKLFF. The CDR3 DNA reads TGTGCCAGCAGCAAAGGTGGGCAGATAGCAACTAATGAAAAACTGTTTTTT. The V and J genes are TRBV21-1 and TRBJ1-4; the table gives TRBD1 as D, unverified against the DNA. TRBV21-1 is described as a pseudogene. The CDR3 is 17 amino acids.